The source of this T cell receptor beta chain is a study of T cell responses to AZD1222 COVID-19 vaccine. Generated by immunoSEQ multiplex PCR, the TCRdb table keeps only in-frame clones and is missing some. The sample contains 92,000 or so clones, approximately 87% of which appear only once. Study results and limitations: It should be noted that donors were predominantly white British and more often female, and clonal diversity was possibly underestimated. Spike regions recognized by vaccine-associated CD4 TCRs spanned the protein, led by 160-218 and 743-854. None of the repertoires were sampled until the peak T cell response had passed.

As for this clone: The antigen remains undetermined.

There are 13 residues in the CDR3. Trimming took off 5 bases at V and 4 bases at J, with 11 bases between the two ends. Germline CDR1 SGHTA, CDR2 FQGTGA. Sequencing used peripheral blood, obtained on day 0 of AZD1222 vaccination. This clonotype originated in an adult in good health. The rearrangement links TRBV7-3 to TRBJ2-5; D remains ambiguous. CDR3 DNA sequence: TGTGCCAGCAGCCAAGTCCCCCGAGAGACCCAGTACTTC. Amino acids: CASSQVPRETQYF.